The 31 T cell receptor beta chains below all came from one sample that was sequenced in a study of CD8+CD57+ T cells in acquired aplastic anemia. Using genomic DNA as the template, TCR beta VDJ and CDR3 profiling was carried out. TCRdb reprocessed the reads via MiXCR and lists one record per CDR3 protein. The sample shows over 100,000 distinct CDR3 sequences, less than 45% of them seen only once. The sequenced material came from sorted CD4+, CD8+, or CD8+CD57+ T cells (not recorded which) from PBMCs. The receptors were sampled from a human donor in good health, serving as a control.

There are a few counts of this clonotype. This rearrangement joins TRBV27 to TRBJ2-7; TRBD1 or TRBD2 may be the D gene (5 bases each). Trimming cost V 2 bases and J 2 bases, with 13 bases left between them. The CDR3 loop spans 15 amino acids. The germline CDR1 and CDR2 sequences are MNHEY and SMNVEV (reference sequence). The CDR3 nucleotides are TGTGCCAGCAGTTTAAGGGACGGAGCAACCTACGAGCAGTACTTC. Residues: CASSLRDGATYEQYF.

The table lists this clonotype with many counts. This chain uses TRBV27 with TRBJ2-1; D uncertain. This CDR3 region has 10 residues. Trimming removed 9 bases at V and 7 bases at J, with 7 bases between. Germline assignment: CDR1 MNHEY and CDR2 SMNVEV (reference sequence). DNA for the CDR3: TGTGCCAGTGGCCGGAATGAGCAGTTCTTC. Protein product: CASGRNEQFF.

The J gene is TRBJ1-6, the V gene TRBV5-1; D remains unclear. Germline V gene sequence: CDR1 SGHRS, CDR2 YFSETQ. This CDR3 region has 15 residues. With 4 bases removed from V and 6 bases from J, the gap between germline ends came to 14 bases. The CDR3 DNA is TGCGCCAGCAGCCAAGAGGTGGGAACTAATTCACCCCTCCACTTT. Encoded protein: CASSQEVGTNSPLHF.

In DNA, the CDR3 is TGCAGTGCTACGGACAGGCTGAACACTGAAGCTTTCTTT. As protein: CSATDRLNTEAFF. The V call is TRBV20-1, the J call TRBJ1-1; TRBD1 matches 7 bases. Germline CDR1 and CDR2: DFQATT and SNEGSKA (reference sequence). V was clipped by 4 bases and J by 0 bases; unmatched bases: 2. CDR3 length: 13 residues.

The chain combines TRBV15 with TRBJ1-1, with D possibly TRBD1 on 5 matching bases. This CDR3 comprises 13 residues. V gave up 1 base and J gave up 3 bases, with 6 bases separating them. Germline values: CDR1 LNHNV, CDR2 YYDKDF (reference sequence). CDR3 DNA sequence: TGTGCCACCAGCAGAGCCAGGGACACTGAAGCTTTCTTT. Encoded protein: CATSRARDTEAFF.

This clonotype was counted many times. This sequence joins TRBV10-1 and TRBJ2-2; tentatively, D is TRBD2 (5 bases). Germline values: CDR1 WNHNN, CDR2 SYGVQD (reference sequence). The V end was cut by 6 bases, the J end by 5 bases, with 10 bases between. The length of the CDR3 is 13 residues. The DNA of the CDR3 is TGCGCCAGCAGCCGGACTGTTACCGGGGAGCTGTTTTTT. It codes for CASSRTVTGELFF.

In regard to this clonotype: This may come from a read error, since a much larger clone is one base off. The chain joins TRBV5-1 to TRBJ1-2, with D possibly matching TRBD1 (5 bases). Germline V gene data show CDR1 as SGHRS and CDR2 as YFSETQ. The CDR3 covers 13 residues. The chain's CDR3 is CASSVDRSYGYAF. CDR3 DNA sequence: TGCGCCAGCAGCGTAGACAGATCTTATGGCTACGCCTTC.

The sample holds many counts of this clonotype. The chain joins TRBV11-2 to TRBJ1-3, with TRBD1 matching over 9 bases. The CDR3 runs 15 residues. Trimming took 5 bases from V and 4 from J; bases not matched to a gene: 6. The germline V gene has CDR1 SGHAT and CDR2 FQNNGV. The CDR3 here is CASSVYRGLGNTIYF. In DNA form, the CDR3 reads TGTGCCAGCAGCGTTTACAGGGGGCTAGGAAACACCATATATTTT.

This clonotype was detected a few times. This may be a read error, as it is one base from a much larger clone. The CDR3: CSAPAAHNEQFF. The CDR3 DNA reads as TGCAGTGCTCCCGCGGCCCACAATGAGCAGTTCTTC. The chain is built from TRBV20-1 and TRBJ2-1; D is unclear. CDR1 and CDR2 (germline): DFQATT, SNEGSKA (reference sequence). Trimming took off 5 bases at V and 5 bases at J, with 10 bases between the two ends. This CDR3 is built from 12 residues.

This clonotype was seen a few times. V and J are TRBV30 and TRBJ2-5; TRBD2 agrees at 13 bases. This CDR3 spans 17 amino acids. The germline V gene encodes CDR1 GTSNPN and CDR2 SVGIG (reference sequence). V lost 4 bases and J lost 5; bases outside the gene matches: 13. CDR3 bases: TGTGCCTGGACCCCCGGGAGGACTAGCGGGAGTGGCGAGACCCAGTACTTC. Translation gives CAWTPGRTSGSGETQYF.

This clonotype was counted between two and nine times. The chain recombines TRBV11-3 with TRBJ1-1; D unresolved. Trimming removed 5 bases at V and 0 bases at J, with 10 bases between. Germline V gene data show CDR1 as SGHNT and CDR2 as YENEEA. The CDR3 consists of 14 residues. In DNA form, the CDR3 reads TGTGCCAGCAGCCCGTCTCCCTTGAACACTGAAGCTTTCTTT. It specifies CASSPSPLNTEAFF.

This clonotype has just a few counts. This CDR3 fails to terminate in the conserved phenylalanine or tryptophan, so it likely reflects a read error. V is TRBV4-2 and J is TRBJ1-2, with D perhaps matching TRBD1 (5 bases). CDR1 and CDR2 (germline): LGHNA, YNFKEQ. Trimming removed 4 bases from V and 1 base from J, with 10 bases in between. This CDR3 comprises 14 residues. The CDR3 bases are TGTGCCAGCAGCCCTGGGGGTGATAACTATGGCTACACCCTC. Translating it yields CASSPGGDNYGYTL.

The chain uses TRBV11-1 and TRBJ2-1; TRBD2 aligns across 8 bases. Germline lookup yields CDR1 SGHAT and CDR2 FQDESV (reference sequence). This CDR3 contains 15 residues. V dropped 8 bases and J dropped 3; count of bases not matched to a gene: 9. CDR3 region: CASRPPGLDYNEQFF. The CDR3 region has the DNA TGTGCCAGCCGACCGCCGGGACTAGACTACAATGAGCAGTTCTTC.

The chain couples TRBV29-1 to TRBJ2-1; perhaps TRBD1 as D (6 bases). Germline V gene sequence: CDR1 SQVTM, CDR2 ANQGSEA. This CDR3 spans 12 amino acids. CDR3: CGSGVPYNEQFF. As DNA, the CDR3 is TGCGGCTCAGGGGTCCCCTACAATGAGCAGTTCTTC.

The table lists this clonotype with many counts. The rearrangement uses TRBV7-2 and TRBJ2-2; unclear D gene. V dropped 0 bases and J dropped 4 bases, with 9 bases sitting between them. Looked up from germline, CDR1 is SGHTA and CDR2 is FQGNSA. The CDR3 consists of 15 residues. Here the CDR3 reads CASSLALSGTGELFF. CDR3 nucleotide sequence: TGTGCCAGCAGCTTAGCGCTGAGTGGCACCGGGGAGCTGTTTTTT.

The chain links TRBV2 to TRBJ1-2; D might be TRBD1 (5 bases). The CDR3 has 12 amino acids. Germline assignment: CDR1 SNHLY and CDR2 FYNNEI. V shed 4 bases and J shed 8 bases, with 11 bases lying between them. The CDR3 protein is CASSGDGGGYTF. In DNA, the CDR3 is TGTGCCAGCAGTGGGGACGGAGGGGGCTACACCTTC.

About this clonotype itself: A much bigger clone sits one base away, suggesting this may be a read error. The chain uses TRBV7-9 and TRBJ1-4; TRBD1 is a possible D gene (6 bases). The germline V gene encodes CDR1 SEHNR and CDR2 FQNEAQ (reference sequence). The CDR3 has 14 residues. Trimming removed 8 bases from V and 5 bases from J, with 15 bases in between. The CDR3 reads CASGPRGGNEKLFF. The DNA for the CDR3 is TGTGCCAGCGGCCCAAGGGGGGGAAATGAAAAACTGTTTTTT.

As regards this clonotype: A much larger clonotype is one base distant, so this may be a read error. The V gene is TRBV7-9, the J gene TRBJ2-3; D possibly uses TRBD1 or TRBD2 (6 bases each). The germline V gene has CDR1 SEHNR and CDR2 FQNEAQ (reference sequence). V was shortened by 7 bases and J by 5 bases, with 13 bases between the two germline ends. The CDR3 length is 13 residues. The CDR3: CASMWGAGDTQYF. The CDR3 DNA follows: TGTGCCAGCATGTGGGGGGCGGGAGATACGCAGTATTTT.

This clonotype was seen repeatedly, ten times or more. This sequence joins TRBV19 and TRBJ2-3, with 11 bases matching TRBD2. The CDR3 is 16 amino acids. The germline V gene encodes CDR1 LNHDA and CDR2 SQIVND (reference sequence). The V gene end was trimmed by 2 bases and the J gene end by 4 bases; junction bases not matched to a gene: 5. The CDR3 region is CASSITSGRSADTQYF. In nucleotides, the CDR3 is TGTGCCAGTAGTATAACTAGCGGGAGAAGCGCAGATACGCAGTATTTT.

This clonotype was seen repeatedly, ten times or more. The chain carries TRBV24-1 and TRBJ2-5; TRBD1 agrees at 9 bases. V lost 4 bases and J lost 5; bases outside the gene matches: 7. Germline CDR1 and CDR2: KGHDR and SFDVKD. This CDR3 spans 15 amino acids. Here the CDR3 reads CATSDRQGGTETQYF. The CDR3 DNA sequence: TGTGCCACCAGTGACCGACAGGGGGGCACGGAGACCCAGTACTTC.

This clonotype was seen ten or more times. The V call is TRBV6-1, the J call TRBJ1-6; D may be TRBD1 (5 bases). CDR3 length: 13 amino acids. V lost 0 bases, J lost 10 bases, and 7 bases lay in between. Germline values: CDR1 MNHNS, CDR2 SASEGT. CDR3 residues: CASSEARGSPLHF. The CDR3 DNA reads as TGTGCCAGCAGTGAAGCGCGGGGGTCACCCCTCCACTTT.

This clonotype was counted once. The chain recombines TRBV24-1 with TRBJ1-5; D is unresolved. Trimming took 3 bases from V and 2 from J, leaving 7 bases between them. Per the germline V gene, CDR1 is KGHDR and CDR2 is SFDVKD. The CDR3 has 14 residues. The CDR3 sequence is CATSDRQRNQPQHF. Here the CDR3 DNA reads TGTGCCACCAGTGATCGCCAGCGCAATCAGCCCCAGCATTTT.

This chain joins TRBV7-2 and TRBJ2-7, with 7 positions matching TRBD2. The CDR3 runs to 12 residues. CDR1 is SGHTA, CDR2 FQGNSA, per germline. CDR3 loop: CLERGSMNEQYF. The CDR3 coding sequence is TGTTTGGAACGCGGGAGTATGAACGAGCAGTACTTC. The variable domain in full, with the rest retrieved from reference TRBV7-2 and TRBJ2-7, is GAGVSQSPSNKVTEKGKDVELRCDPISGHTALYWYRQSLGQGLEFLIYFQGNSAPDKSGLPSDRFSAERTGGSVSTLTIQRTQQEDSAVYLCLERGSMNEQYFGPGTRLTVT.

This clonotype has ten or more counts. The chain couples TRBV20-1 to TRBJ1-3; TRBD1 matches at 11 bases. Germline V gives CDR1 DFQATT, CDR2 SNEGSKA (reference sequence). The CDR3 spans 14 residues. The V gene end was trimmed by 5 bases and the J gene end by 4 bases; junction bases not matched to a gene: 4. CDR3 in DNA: TGCAGTGCTGGACAGGGGGCAAGAGGAAACACCATATATTTT. As protein: CSAGQGARGNTIYF.

This clonotype has at least ten counts. CDR3 in DNA: TGTGCCACCGGGGGGGAGGGACAGGACCACGAGGACACTGAAGCTTTCTTT. Translating it yields CATGGEGQDHEDTEAFF. The chain recombines TRBV10-3 with TRBJ1-1, with 8 positions matching TRBD1. In germline, CDR1 is ENHRY, CDR2 SYGVKD. V gave up 10 bases and J gave up 3 bases; unmatched junction bases: 19. The CDR3 totals 17 residues.

This clonotype was seen at least ten times. The chain links TRBV5-1 to TRBJ1-6, with TRBD1 matching over 9 bases. Germline values: CDR1 SGHRS, CDR2 YFSETQ. The CDR3 is 16 amino acids. J gave up 8 bases and V 5 bases, and 11 bases lay outside the gene matches. CDR3 DNA: TGCGCCAGCAGACGCACACAGGGGGCTGATTATTCACCCCTCCACTTT. Translating it yields CASRRTQGADYSPLHF.

This clonotype was seen repeatedly, ten times or more. The chain has TRBV4-1 and TRBJ1-3, with TRBD1 as a possible D gene (6 bases). The CDR3 has 16 amino acids. Trimming stripped 0 bases from V and 5 bases from J, with 14 bases between. The germline V gene encodes CDR1 MGHRA and CDR2 YSYEKL. CDR3 in amino acids: CASSQDPGGHRNTIYF. Written as DNA, the CDR3 is TGCGCCAGCAGCCAAGATCCTGGGGGGCACAGAAACACCATATATTTT.

As concerns this clonotype: This CDR3 fails to terminate in the conserved phenylalanine or tryptophan, so it likely reflects a read error. J is TRBJ1-2 and V is TRBV2, with TRBD1 matching over 9 bases. Germline V CDR1 and CDR2: SNHLY, FYNNEI. The V segment lost 5 bases and the J segment 2 bases; nucleotides outside the gene matches: 3. The CDR3 has 14 residues. The CDR3 nucleotides are TGTGCCAGCAGTTCCGGGACAGGGAACTATGGCTACACCTCC. Amino acids: CASSSGTGNYGYTS.

The chain carries TRBV24-1 and TRBJ2-3; D may be TRBD1 or TRBD2 (6 bases each). The CDR3 loop spans 17 amino acids. V dropped 5 bases and J dropped 2 bases, with 19 bases sitting between them. Germline V gives CDR1 KGHDR, CDR2 SFDVKD. CDR3 in DNA: TGTGCCACCAGTGGGGAGGTTTCCGGACAGATCACAGATACGCAGTATTTT. Its protein is CATSGEVSGQITDTQYF.

As to this clonotype: A much larger clone lies one base from this, so it may be a read error. The conserved phenylalanine or tryptophan is not found at the CDR3 terminus, so this likely reflects a read error. V usage is TRBV12-5 and J usage is TRBJ2-3; no definite D call. Germline V CDR1 and CDR2: LGHNT, FRNRAP. The CDR3 is 14 residues long. Trimming pared 1 base from V and 7 bases from J, leaving 12 bases between. Here the CDR3 reads CASGLDLGSHTQYL. The CDR3 region has the DNA TGTGCTAGTGGTTTGGACCTTGGGTCCCATACGCAGTATCTT.

The chain combines TRBV24-1 with TRBJ2-3; D remains ambiguous. V was pared by 3 bases and J by 6 bases, with 6 bases between. The CDR3 has 12 amino acids. Germline V CDR1 and CDR2: KGHDR, SFDVKD. The CDR3 here is CATSDSVDTQYF. The DNA of the CDR3 is TGTGCCACCAGTGATAGCGTGGATACGCAGTATTTT.